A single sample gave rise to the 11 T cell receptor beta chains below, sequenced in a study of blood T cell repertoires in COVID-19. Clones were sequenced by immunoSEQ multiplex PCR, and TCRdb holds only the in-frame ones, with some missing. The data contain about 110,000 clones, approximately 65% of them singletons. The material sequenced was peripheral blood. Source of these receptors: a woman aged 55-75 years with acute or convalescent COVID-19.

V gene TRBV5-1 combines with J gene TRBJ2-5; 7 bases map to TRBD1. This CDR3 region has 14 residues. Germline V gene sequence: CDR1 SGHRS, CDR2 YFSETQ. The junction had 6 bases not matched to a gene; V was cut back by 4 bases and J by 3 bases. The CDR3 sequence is CASSLRDSKETQYF. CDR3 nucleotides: TGCGCCAGCAGCCTCCGGGACAGCAAAGAGACCCAGTACTTC.

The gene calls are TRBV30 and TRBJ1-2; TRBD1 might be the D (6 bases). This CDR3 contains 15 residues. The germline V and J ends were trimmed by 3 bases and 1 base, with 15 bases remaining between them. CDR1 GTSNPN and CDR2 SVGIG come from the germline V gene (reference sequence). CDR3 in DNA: TGTGCCTGGAGCACTACAGGGAGGGGTAACTATGGCTACACCTTC. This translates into CAWSTTGRGNYGYTF.

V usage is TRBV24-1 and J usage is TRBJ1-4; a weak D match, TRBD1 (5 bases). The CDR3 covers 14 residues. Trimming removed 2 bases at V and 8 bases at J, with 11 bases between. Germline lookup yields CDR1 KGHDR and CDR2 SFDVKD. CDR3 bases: TGTGCCACCAGTGATTCGGGGGGGGACGAAAAACTGTTTTTT. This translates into CATSDSGGDEKLFF.

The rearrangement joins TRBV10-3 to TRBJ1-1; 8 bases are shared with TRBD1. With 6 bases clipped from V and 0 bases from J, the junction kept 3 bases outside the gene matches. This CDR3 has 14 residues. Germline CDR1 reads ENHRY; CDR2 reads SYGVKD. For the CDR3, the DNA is TGTGCCATCAGCCCCAGGGGGCTGAACACTGAAGCTTTCTTT. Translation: CAISPRGLNTEAFF.

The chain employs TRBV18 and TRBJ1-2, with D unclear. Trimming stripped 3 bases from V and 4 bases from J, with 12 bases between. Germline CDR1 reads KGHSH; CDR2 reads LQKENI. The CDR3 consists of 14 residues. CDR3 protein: CASSPGSHIYGYTF. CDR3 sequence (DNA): TGTGCCAGCTCACCGGGCAGCCATATCTATGGCTACACCTTC.

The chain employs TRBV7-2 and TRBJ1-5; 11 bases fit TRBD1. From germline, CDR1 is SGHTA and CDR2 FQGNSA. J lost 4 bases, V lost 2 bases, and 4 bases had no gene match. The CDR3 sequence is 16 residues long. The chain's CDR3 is CASSLIGTGGNQPQHF. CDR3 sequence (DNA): TGTGCCAGCAGCTTAATTGGGACAGGGGGTAATCAGCCCCAGCATTTT.

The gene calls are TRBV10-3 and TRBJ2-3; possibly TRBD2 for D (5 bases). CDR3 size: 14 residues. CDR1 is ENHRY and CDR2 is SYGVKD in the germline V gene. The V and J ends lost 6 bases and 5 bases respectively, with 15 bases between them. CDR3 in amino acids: CAIRDVGRGDTQYF. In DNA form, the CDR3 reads TGTGCCATCAGGGACGTGGGCCGGGGAGATACGCAGTATTTT.

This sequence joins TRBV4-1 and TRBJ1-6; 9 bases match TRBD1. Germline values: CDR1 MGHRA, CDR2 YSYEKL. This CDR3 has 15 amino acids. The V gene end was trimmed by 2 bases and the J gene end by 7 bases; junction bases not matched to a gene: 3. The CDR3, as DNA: TGCGCCAGCAGCCAATGGGGACAGGGAAATTCACCCCTCCACTTT. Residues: CASSQWGQGNSPLHF.

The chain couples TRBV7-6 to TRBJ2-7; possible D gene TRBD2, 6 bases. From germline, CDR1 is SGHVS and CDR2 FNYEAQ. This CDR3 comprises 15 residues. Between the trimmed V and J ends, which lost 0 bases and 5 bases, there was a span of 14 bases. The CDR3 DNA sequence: TGTGCCAGCAGCTTAGCGGTTAGCGGTATCAACGAGCAGTACTTC. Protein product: CASSLAVSGINEQYF. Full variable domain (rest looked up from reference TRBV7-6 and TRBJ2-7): GAGVSQSPRYKVTKRGQDVALRCDPISGHVSLYWYRQALGQGPEFLTYFNYEAQQDKSGLPNDRFSAERPEGSISTLTIQRTEQRDSAMYRCASSLAVSGINEQYFGPGTRLTVT.

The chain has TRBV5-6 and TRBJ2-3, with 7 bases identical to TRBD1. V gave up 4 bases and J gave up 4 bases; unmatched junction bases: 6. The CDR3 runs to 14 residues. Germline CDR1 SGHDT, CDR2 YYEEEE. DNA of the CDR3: TGTGCCAGCAGCCCAGGACAGGCAGCAGATACGCAGTATTTT. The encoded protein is CASSPGQAADTQYF.

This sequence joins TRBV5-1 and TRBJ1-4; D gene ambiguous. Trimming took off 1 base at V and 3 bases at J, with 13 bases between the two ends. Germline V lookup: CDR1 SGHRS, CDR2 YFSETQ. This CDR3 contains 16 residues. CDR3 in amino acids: CASSLIGDSPNEKLFF. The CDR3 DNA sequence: TGCGCCAGCAGCTTGATCGGGGATTCTCCTAATGAAAAACTGTTTTTT.